This T cell receptor (beta chain) was sequenced for a study of shared clonotypes between healthy human individuals. In the study overall: Every donor yielded three CD4 naive, three CD4 memory, two CD8 naive and one CD8 memory plate.

Assay used: immunoSEQ multiplex PCR; TCRdb lists only in-frame clones, some missing. Of approximately 2.1 million clones in the sample, over 85% are singletons; the top ten hold about 0.37%. V was cut by 1 base and J by 5 bases, with 5 bases left in between. Germline V gives CDR1 DFQATT, CDR2 SNEGSKA (reference sequence). CDR3 length: 11 residues. Study results and caveats: Some naive CD4 clonotypes, about 5%, turned up in common across four donors. Estimated richness was generally greater in naive than memory subsets.

A word on this clone: What it binds is not known. The same CDR3 arises from other DNA sequences in this sample as well.

Splitting the CD4+ cells yielded a CD45RA+ naive subset and a CD45RA-negative memory subset. This TCR derives from a man between 18 and 29 years old in good health. Some clones in this sample may be carry-over from other donors' samples. Material for sequencing was naive CD4+ T cells from PBMCs. The subset was: CD45RA+ positively selected. J is TRBJ2-5 and V is TRBV20-1; D is undetermined. The DNA of the CDR3 is TGCAGTGCTAGAGGGGTCGAGACCCAGTACTTC. This codes for CSARGVETQYF.